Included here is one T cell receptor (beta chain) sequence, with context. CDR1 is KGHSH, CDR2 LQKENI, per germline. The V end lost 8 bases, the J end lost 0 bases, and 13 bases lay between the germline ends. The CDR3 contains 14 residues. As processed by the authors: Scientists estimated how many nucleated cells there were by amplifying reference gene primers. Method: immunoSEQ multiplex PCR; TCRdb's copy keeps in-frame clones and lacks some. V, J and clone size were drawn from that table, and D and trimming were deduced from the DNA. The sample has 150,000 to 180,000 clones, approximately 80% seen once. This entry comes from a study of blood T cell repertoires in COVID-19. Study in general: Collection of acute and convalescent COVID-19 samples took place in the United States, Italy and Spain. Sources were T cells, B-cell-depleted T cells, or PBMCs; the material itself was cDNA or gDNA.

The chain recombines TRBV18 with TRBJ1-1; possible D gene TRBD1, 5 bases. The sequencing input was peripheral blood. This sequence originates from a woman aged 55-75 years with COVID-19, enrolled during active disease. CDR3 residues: CASLPGVMNTEAFF. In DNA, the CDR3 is TGTGCCAGCCTCCCGGGGGTGATGAACACTGAAGCTTTCTTT. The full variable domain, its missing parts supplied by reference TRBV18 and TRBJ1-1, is NAGVMQNPRHLVRRRGQEARLRCSPMKGHSHVYWYRQLPEEGLKFMVYLQKENIIDESGMPKERFSAEFPKEGPSILRIQQVVRGDSAAYFCASLPGVMNTEAFFGQGTRLTVV.